This TCR beta chain comes out of a study of blood T cell repertoires in COVID-19. Study background: The study drew acute and convalescent COVID-19 samples from the United States, Italy and Spain.

Per the authors' pipeline: Cell counts per sample came from amplifying reference gene primers. Sequencing was performed with immunoSEQ multiplex PCR; in TCRdb, only in-frame clones are kept and a portion is missing. V and J calls and clone size are given by that table; D and trimming were obtained from the DNA. Of about 78,000 clones in the sample, 86% were seen once. Germline CDR1 and CDR2: MGHDK and SYGVNS. The CDR3 is made up of 16 amino acids. With 2 bases clipped from V and 2 bases from J, the junction kept 6 bases outside the gene matches. The sequenced material came from peripheral blood. The sequence came from a man between 50 and 59 years old with active or convalescent COVID-19. The chain couples TRBV25-1 to TRBJ2-7; 10 bases fit TRBD1. The CDR3 reads CASSEDAGTGAYEQYF. CDR3 DNA sequence: TGTGCCAGCAGTGAAGACGCCGGGACAGGGGCCTACGAGCAGTACTTC.